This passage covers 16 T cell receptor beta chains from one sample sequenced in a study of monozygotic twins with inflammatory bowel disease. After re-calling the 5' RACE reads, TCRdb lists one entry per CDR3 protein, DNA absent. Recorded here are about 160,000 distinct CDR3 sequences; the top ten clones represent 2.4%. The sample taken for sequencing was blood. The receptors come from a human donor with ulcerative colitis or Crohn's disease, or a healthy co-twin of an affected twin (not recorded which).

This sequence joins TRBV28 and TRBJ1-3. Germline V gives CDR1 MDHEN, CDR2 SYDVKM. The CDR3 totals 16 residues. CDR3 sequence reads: CASSLVPSSPGNTIYF.

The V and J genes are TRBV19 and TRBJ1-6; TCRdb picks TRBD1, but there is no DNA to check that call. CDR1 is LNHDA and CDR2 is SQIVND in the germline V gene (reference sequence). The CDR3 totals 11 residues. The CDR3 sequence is CASSSGPPLHF.

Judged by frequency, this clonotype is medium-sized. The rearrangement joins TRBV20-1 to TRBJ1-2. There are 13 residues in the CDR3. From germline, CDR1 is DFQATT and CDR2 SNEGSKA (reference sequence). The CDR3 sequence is CSARDEEGYGYTF.

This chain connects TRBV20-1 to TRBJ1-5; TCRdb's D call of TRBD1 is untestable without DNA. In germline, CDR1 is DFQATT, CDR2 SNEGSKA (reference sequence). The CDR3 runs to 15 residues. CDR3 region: CSARGRDGFDQPQHF.

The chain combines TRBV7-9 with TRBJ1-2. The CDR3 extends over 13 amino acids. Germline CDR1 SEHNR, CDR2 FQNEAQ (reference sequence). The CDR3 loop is CASSLESYYGYTF.

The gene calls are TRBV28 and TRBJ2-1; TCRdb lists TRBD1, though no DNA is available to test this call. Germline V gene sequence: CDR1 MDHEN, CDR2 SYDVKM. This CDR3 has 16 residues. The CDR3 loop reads CASIRYGQSSYNEQFF.

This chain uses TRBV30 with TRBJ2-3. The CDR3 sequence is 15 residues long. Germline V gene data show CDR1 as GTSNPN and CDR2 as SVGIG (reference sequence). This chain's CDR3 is CAWSVWKGSTDTQYF.

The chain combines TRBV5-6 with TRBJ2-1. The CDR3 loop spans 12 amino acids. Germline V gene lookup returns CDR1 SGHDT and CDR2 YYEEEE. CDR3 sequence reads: CASSLDNNEQFF.

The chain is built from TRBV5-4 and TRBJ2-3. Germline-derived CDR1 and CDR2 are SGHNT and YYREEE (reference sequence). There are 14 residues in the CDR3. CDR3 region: CASSFGLAPDTQYF.

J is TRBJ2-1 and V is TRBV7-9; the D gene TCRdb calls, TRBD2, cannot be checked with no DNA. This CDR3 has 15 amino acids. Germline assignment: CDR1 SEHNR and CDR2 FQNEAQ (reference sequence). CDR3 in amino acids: CASSPGLADHNEQFF.

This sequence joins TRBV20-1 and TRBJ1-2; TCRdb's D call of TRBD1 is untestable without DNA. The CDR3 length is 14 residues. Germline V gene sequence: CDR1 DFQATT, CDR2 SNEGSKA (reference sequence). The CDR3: CSVPKGQTNYGYTF.

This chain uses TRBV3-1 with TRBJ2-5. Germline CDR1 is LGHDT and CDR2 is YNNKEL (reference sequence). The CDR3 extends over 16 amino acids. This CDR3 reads CASSQDLGGGKETQYF.

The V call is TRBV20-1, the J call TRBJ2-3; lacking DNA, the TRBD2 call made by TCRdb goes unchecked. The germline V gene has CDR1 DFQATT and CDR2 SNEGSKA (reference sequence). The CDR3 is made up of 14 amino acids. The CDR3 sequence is CSVRGLTNTDTQYF.

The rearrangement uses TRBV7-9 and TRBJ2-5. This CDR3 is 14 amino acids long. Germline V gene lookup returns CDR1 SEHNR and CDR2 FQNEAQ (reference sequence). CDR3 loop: CASSPISTSETQYF.

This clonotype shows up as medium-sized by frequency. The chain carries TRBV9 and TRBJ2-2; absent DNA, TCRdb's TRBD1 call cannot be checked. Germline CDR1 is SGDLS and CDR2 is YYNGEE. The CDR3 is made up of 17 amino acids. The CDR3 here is CASNEDEDGTRTGELFF.

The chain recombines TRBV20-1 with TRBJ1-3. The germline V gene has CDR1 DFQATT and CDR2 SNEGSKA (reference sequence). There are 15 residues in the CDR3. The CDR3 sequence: CSAADIQSSGNTIYF.